This entry lists 26 T cell receptor beta chains sequenced from one sample in a study of OX40 agonist ivuxolimab in advanced cancers. Repertoires were generated with immunoSEQ multiplex PCR, while TCRdb's copy carries only in-frame clones and drops some. Among around 43,000 clones listed, around 88% were seen once. The source was CD4+ or CD8+ T cells sorted from blood, collected in a trial of the OX40 agonist ivuxolimab. These receptors were collected from an adult with an advanced solid tumor such as melanoma, head and neck, liver or kidney cancer.

The chain uses TRBV28 and TRBJ1-5; the D gene is possibly TRBD1 (6 bases). The CDR3 contains 16 residues. In germline, CDR1 is MDHEN, CDR2 SYDVKM. Deletions cut 0 bases from V and 0 bases from J, with 9 bases between. CDR3 loop: CASSLWDSYSNQPQHF. For the CDR3, the DNA is TGTGCCAGCAGTTTATGGGACAGCTATAGCAATCAGCCCCAGCATTTT.

J is TRBJ2-7 and V is TRBV9; D is ambiguous. Trimming left V 0 bases short and J 2 bases short, with 12 bases between. CDR1 and CDR2 from the germline V gene are SGDLS and YYNGEE. The CDR3 has 15 amino acids. The CDR3 coding sequence is TGTGCCAGCAGCGTAGGTTTTGGGCACCCCTACGAGCAGTACTTC. Amino acids: CASSVGFGHPYEQYF.

In this sample, this clone turned up once. V is TRBV19 and J is TRBJ2-4; tentative D call: TRBD1 (6 bases). Germline V gene sequence: CDR1 LNHDA, CDR2 SQIVND (reference sequence). Trimming removed 5 bases at V and 6 bases at J, with 14 bases between. The CDR3 loop spans 14 amino acids. CDR3 sequence (DNA): TGTGCCAGTAGTCTGCAGGGGTCGGGAAACATTCAGTACTTC. This encodes CASSLQGSGNIQYF.

The chain joins TRBV5-1 to TRBJ2-5, with D unclear. The J call is uncertain, as TRBJ2-7 better fits the DNA end. Germline V gives CDR1 SGHRS, CDR2 YFSETQ. The CDR3 extends over 14 amino acids. Here the CDR3 reads CASSLVGPSYEQYF. Written as DNA, the CDR3 is TGCGCCAGCAGCTTGGTAGGACCCTCCTACGAGCAGTACTTC.

The rearrangement uses TRBV15 and TRBJ2-7; possibly TRBD1 or TRBD2 for D (5 bases each). CDR3 size: 16 residues. CDR1 and CDR2 from the germline V gene are LNHNV and YYDKDF (reference sequence). V was cut by 0 bases and J by 2 bases, with 14 bases left in between. The CDR3 DNA reads TGTGCCACCAGCAGAGATGGGACCATGAACCCCTACGAGCAGTACTTC. It specifies CATSRDGTMNPYEQYF.

The rearrangement joins TRBV7-9 to TRBJ1-3, with D perhaps TRBD1 (6 bases). V was shortened by 8 bases and J by 6 bases, with 11 bases between the two germline ends. This CDR3 comprises 12 residues. CDR1 is SEHNR and CDR2 is FQNEAQ in the germline V gene (reference sequence). The CDR3 DNA is TGTGCCAGCGACAGGCGGGAAAACACCATATATTTT. This sequence encodes CASDRRENTIYF.

This clone was seen only a few times. This CDR3 reads CASSLDASYGYTF. CDR3 in DNA: TGTGCCAGCAGCTTAGATGCCAGCTATGGCTACACCTTC. J is TRBJ1-2 and V is TRBV7-9; D gene uncertain. V lost 1 base, J lost 4 bases, and 7 bases lay in between. Per the germline V gene, CDR1 is SEHNR and CDR2 is FQNEAQ (reference sequence). The CDR3 covers 13 residues.

The chain is built from TRBV6-5 and TRBJ2-7; TRBD2 matches at 11 bases. The J segment lost 5 bases and the V segment lost 0 bases, leaving 3 bases of the junction unmatched. Germline lookup yields CDR1 MNHEY and CDR2 SVGAGI. The CDR3 totals 15 residues. CDR3 residues: CASSYSTSGNNEQYF. DNA of the CDR3: TGTGCCAGCAGTTACTCGACTAGCGGGAACAACGAGCAGTACTTC.

This sequence joins TRBV27 and TRBJ1-2, with TRBD1 matching 9 bases. The CDR3 runs 14 residues. Germline CDR1 is MNHEY and CDR2 is SMNVEV (reference sequence). V was pared by 5 bases and J by 5 bases, with 6 bases of the junction left unmatched. The CDR3 region is CASSPRGQGYGYTF. CDR3 nucleotide sequence: TGTGCCAGCAGTCCCCGCGGACAGGGGTATGGCTACACCTTC.

The chain's CDR3 is CASSSSRKQYF. The CDR3 nucleotides read TGCGCCAGCAGCTCAAGCCGCAAGCAGTACTTC. This chain joins TRBV5-1 and TRBJ2-7; D remains ambiguous. CDR1 is SGHRS and CDR2 is YFSETQ in the germline V gene. The CDR3 has 11 amino acids. With 3 bases removed from V and 8 bases from J, the gap between germline ends came to 9 bases.

The V call is TRBV14, the J call TRBJ1-6; D is ambiguous. Germline lookup yields CDR1 SGHDN and CDR2 FVKESK. This CDR3 contains 18 residues. Deletions cut 0 bases from V and 1 base from J, with 13 bases between. Written as DNA, the CDR3 is TGTGCCAGCAGCCAAGATTCTAACGTAGGTTCCTATAATTCACCCCTCCACTTT. Its translation: CASSQDSNVGSYNSPLHF.

The chain is built from TRBV7-9 and TRBJ1-2, with D hard to call. Trimming took 0 bases from V and 2 from J, leaving 10 bases between them. This CDR3 region has 15 residues. CDR1 SEHNR and CDR2 FQNEAQ come from the germline V gene (reference sequence). The chain's CDR3 is CASSLAEGTNYGYTF. CDR3 in DNA: TGTGCCAGCAGCTTAGCGGAGGGAACAAACTATGGCTACACCTTC.

The CDR3 spells CASSDRTGPEAFF. In DNA, the CDR3 is TGTGCCAGTAGTGACCGGACAGGTCCTGAAGCTTTCTTT. The gene calls are TRBV19 and TRBJ1-1; TRBD1 agrees at 7 bases. Germline lookup yields CDR1 LNHDA and CDR2 SQIVND (reference sequence). The CDR3 spans 13 residues. J gave up 6 bases and V 5 bases, and 6 bases lay outside the gene matches.

The J gene is TRBJ1-1, the V gene TRBV6-5, with 7 positions matching TRBD1. Per germline, CDR1 MNHEY and CDR2 SVGAGI. The length of the CDR3 is 14 residues. V dropped 6 bases and J dropped 3; count of bases not matched to a gene: 7. CDR3 residues: CASRTDREDTEAFF. The CDR3 DNA is TGTGCCAGCAGAACCGACAGGGAGGACACTGAAGCTTTCTTT.

The chain links TRBV4-3 to TRBJ1-6, with D maybe TRBD1 (5 bases). V was clipped by 8 bases and J by 0 bases, with 11 bases between them. The CDR3 has 15 amino acids. The germline gives CDR1 LGHNA, CDR2 YSLEER. The CDR3 DNA sequence: TGCGCCAGCTCAAAGGGGAGCTCCTATAATTCACCCCTCCACTTT. Translating gives CASSKGSSYNSPLHF.

This clone showed up just once. This chain's CDR3 is CASTPRGPGREQYF. CDR3 in DNA: TGTGCCAGCACCCCTCGAGGCCCGGGTCGCGAGCAGTACTTC. The chain has TRBV6-5 and TRBJ2-7; D ambiguous. The CDR3 is 14 amino acids. Germline CDR1 reads MNHEY; CDR2 reads SVGAGI. The V and J ends lost 7 bases and 6 bases respectively, with 19 bases between them.

The rearrangement uses TRBV4-1 and TRBJ2-1; 10 bases map to TRBD2. Germline V gene data show CDR1 as MGHRA and CDR2 as YSYEKL. Unmatched junction bases numbered 7, after V lost 3 bases and J lost 5 bases. The length of the CDR3 is 16 residues. CDR3 coding DNA: TGCGCCAGCAGCCACTATCTAGCGGGGGTAGACAATGAGCAGTTCTTC. It specifies CASSHYLAGVDNEQFF.

This chain joins TRBV7-9 and TRBJ1-2; TRBD1 aligns across 7 bases. Germline V gives CDR1 SEHNR, CDR2 FQNEAQ (reference sequence). The CDR3 runs 16 residues. The junction had 16 bases not matched to a gene; V was cut back by 5 bases and J by 7 bases. The CDR3 nucleotides read TGTGCCAGCAGCCCCCATCCCCCTGACAGGGAGGGTGGCTACACCTTC. As protein: CASSPHPPDREGGYTF.

The rearrangement joins TRBV6-5 to TRBJ1-4, with no clear D. Germline CDR1 MNHEY, CDR2 SVGAGI. This CDR3 spans 13 amino acids. Trimming left V 6 bases short and J 7 bases short, with 12 bases between. CDR3 nucleotides: TGTGCCAGCAGCCCTCAGGAGTTTGAAAAACTGTTTTTT. This encodes CASSPQEFEKLFF.

The rearrangement links TRBV28 to TRBJ2-3; D is ambiguous. The V gene lost 3 bases and the J gene lost 2 bases, with 9 bases spanning the gap. The CDR3 is 14 residues long. Germline CDR1 and CDR2: MDHEN and SYDVKM. CDR3 amino acids: CASSLKRTTDTQYF. The CDR3 DNA reads TGTGCCAGCAGTTTGAAGCGAACCACAGATACGCAGTATTTT.

The V call is TRBV5-1, the J call TRBJ1-2, with D hard to call. This CDR3 contains 14 residues. Per germline, CDR1 SGHRS and CDR2 YFSETQ. With 0 bases removed from V and 2 bases from J, the gap between germline ends came to 8 bases. The DNA of the CDR3 is TGCGCCAGCAGCTTGGCCGAAGAGAACTATGGCTACACCTTC. Protein product: CASSLAEENYGYTF.

The genes are TRBV27 and TRBJ2-1, with TRBD2 matching over 11 bases. The V gene's germline CDR1 is MNHEY and CDR2 SMNVEV (reference sequence). With V trimmed by 6 bases and J by 4 bases, 14 bases remained unmatched. The CDR3 is 18 amino acids. The CDR3 DNA reads TGTGCCAGCAGAGGGGGGCTAGCGGGGGGAAAGGGTTACAATGAGCAGTTCTTC. Residues: CASRGGLAGGKGYNEQFF.

The rearrangement joins TRBV5-4 to TRBJ1-1; 7 nucleotides align to TRBD1. The germline V gene encodes CDR1 SGHNT and CDR2 YYREEE (reference sequence). Losses at the gene ends were 4 bases for V and 4 bases for J; bases not matched to a gene: 4. The CDR3 totals 13 residues. The CDR3 sequence is CASSATGRTEAFF. For the CDR3, the DNA is TGTGCCAGCAGCGCGACAGGGCGCACTGAAGCTTTCTTT.

This chain uses TRBV9 with TRBJ1-1; a possible D gene is TRBD1 (6 bases). CDR1 is SGDLS, CDR2 YYNGEE, per germline. The CDR3 is 14 residues long. Trimming removed 0 bases at V and 3 bases at J, with 9 bases between. In DNA, the CDR3 is TGTGCCAGCAGCGTAGAAGGGGGGGACACTGAAGCTTTCTTT. Translation gives CASSVEGGDTEAFF.

This chain uses TRBV5-1 with TRBJ2-1; 11 bases fit TRBD2. J lost 4 bases, V lost 4 bases, and 10 bases had no gene match. This CDR3 has 17 residues. Germline assignment: CDR1 SGHRS and CDR2 YFSETQ. The CDR3 coding sequence is TGCGCCAGCAGCCCCCTGGCTAGCGGGGGGCCTTACAATGAGCAGTTCTTC. This codes for CASSPLASGGPYNEQFF.

The CDR3 DNA reads as TGTGCCAGCAGTTTAGGCAGGGGGTATGAGCAGTTCTTC. Protein sequence: CASSLGRGYEQFF. The chain links TRBV27 to TRBJ2-1; 7 bases fit TRBD1. Trimming took 2 bases from V and 8 from J; bases not matched to a gene: 3. Germline CDR1 MNHEY, CDR2 SMNVEV (reference sequence). CDR3 length: 13 residues.